A selection of T cell receptor beta chains follows, all from one sample in a study of T cell responses to AZD1222 COVID-19 vaccine. The assay was immunoSEQ multiplex PCR, and TCRdb's table has in-frame clones only and misses some. The sample has 120,000 to 150,000 clones, roughly nine tenths seen once. Here the sequenced sample was peripheral blood, taken 28 days after the second AZD1222 dose. These receptors all stem from an adult who received the AZD1222 COVID-19 vaccine. Each CDR3 is given with its conserved first and last residue. The D gene is left open where the match is weak. Clone size is given for some rows only: seen once, a few or many times, or a class if the clone is expanded.

once	TRBV5-6	NA	TRBJ2-5	TGTGCCAGCAGCTCTCGCGAGACCCAGTACTTC	CASSSRETQYF
NA	TRBV30	NA	TRBJ2-7	TGTGCCTGGAGTAGAACAGAGCAGTACTTC	CAWSRTEQYF
NA	TRBV24-1	TRBD2	TRBJ2-7	TGTGCCACCAGTCGGGCTAGCGGGAGCTCCTACGAGCAGTACTTC	CATSRASGSSYEQYF
NA	TRBV21-1	NA	TRBJ2-5	TGTGCCAGCAGGGGGGGACTAGCGGCTCTGGAGGAGACCCAGTACTTC	CASRGGLAALEETQYF
NA	TRBV9	NA	TRBJ2-7	TGTGCCAGCAGCGTACGACTAGGGTCCTACGAGCAGTACTTC	CASSVRLGSYEQYF
NA	TRBV30	NA	TRBJ1-5	TGTGCCTGGAGTGTACTAGGGAGCAATCAGCCCCAGCATTTT	CAWSVLGSNQPQHF
NA	TRBV5-1	TRBD2	TRBJ2-5	TGCGCCAGCAGCCCCTCCTTCGGGGGGGCCGAAGAGACCCAGTACTTC	CASSPSFGGAEETQYF
NA	TRBV11-3	NA	TRBJ2-1	TGTGCCAGCAGCCCCAAGGGGTTCCGGGAGTATAGCAATGAGCAGTTCTTC	CASSPKGFREYSNEQFF
NA	TRBV6-5	NA	TRBJ1-3	TGTGCCAGCAGAGAGTCCTCTGGAAACACCATATATTTT	CASRESSGNTIYF
NA	TRBV5-3	NA	TRBJ1-5	TGTGCCAGAAGCCCAAAGGACAGCTCCCATAGCAATCAGCCCCAGCATTTT	CARSPKDSSHSNQPQHF
NA	TRBV2	NA	TRBJ1-6	TGTGCCAGCAGTGATGGGTTCACCCTCCACTTT	CASSDGFTLHF
NA	TRBV5-4	NA	TRBJ1-1	TGTGCCAGCTCGGGGGGTTTTGGGTCTACGAACACTGAAGCTTTCTTT	CASSGGFGSTNTEAFF
NA	TRBV11-3	NA	TRBJ2-1	TGTGCCAGCAGCTATTACCGGGCCCCGAACTACAATGAGCAGTTCTTC	CASSYYRAPNYNEQFF
NA	TRBV19	NA	TRBJ1-4	TGTGCCAGTAGTAGTGGTCCCATCCCAGGAAAACTGTTTTTT	CASSSGPIPGKLFF
NA	TRBV7-6	TRBD1	TRBJ1-3	TGTGCCAGCAGCCCCAACTTACAGGGGACAGGAAACACCATATATTTT	CASSPNLQGTGNTIYF
NA	TRBV9	TRBD2	TRBJ2-5	TGTGCCAGCAGCGCGCCACTAGCGGGAGGGCCCTCAGAGACCCAGTACTTC	CASSAPLAGGPSETQYF
NA	TRBV24-1	NA	TRBJ1-2	TGTGCCACCAGTGATGAAGTCGGAACTCGCGGCTACACCTTC	CATSDEVGTRGYTF
once	TRBV27	TRBD2	TRBJ2-1	TGTGCCAGCAGTACAGCTTCAAGCGGGAGGGTCTCCTACAATGAGCAGTTCTTC	CASSTASSGRVSYNEQFF
NA	TRBV11-3	TRBD2	TRBJ2-1	TGTGCCAGCAGCCTAACACTAGCGAGCAATGAGCAGTTCTTC	CASSLTLASNEQFF
NA	TRBV19	TRBD2	TRBJ2-1	TGTGCCAGTAGCATCACTAGCGGGGCTTACAATGAGCAGTTCTTC	CASSITSGAYNEQFF
few	TRBV27	TRBD2	TRBJ2-7	TGTGCCAGCAGTTCCCCCAGGACTAGCGGGGGAACGCTTACCTACGAGCAGTACTTC	CASSSPRTSGGTLTYEQYF
NA	TRBV5-8	TRBD2	TRBJ2-5	TGTGCCATCGGACGCCGACTAGCGGGAGACGAGACCCAGTACTTC	CAIGRRLAGDETQYF
NA	TRBV3-1/TRBV3-2	NA	TRBJ1-2	TGTGCCAGCAGCCAAGGGGCGGCCCTCCGCTACACCTTC	CASSQGAALRYTF
NA	TRBV5-5	TRBD1	TRBJ2-1	TGTGCCAGCAGCTTGTACGACAGGGGGGACAATGAGCAGTTCTTC	CASSLYDRGDNEQFF
NA	TRBV4-2	NA	TRBJ2-7	TGTGCCAGCAGCCAGGGGGACGGTGGGTCCTCCTACGAGCAGTACTTC	CASSQGDGGSSYEQYF
NA	TRBV24-1	TRBD1	TRBJ2-3	TGTGCCACCAGTGATCCGACAGGGGGAGCAGATACGCAGTATTTT	CATSDPTGGADTQYF
NA	TRBV2	NA	TRBJ1-2	TGTGCCAGCAGCCAATTAGAGGGCTACACCTTC	CASSQLEGYTF
NA	TRBV19	NA	TRBJ1-2	TGTGCCAGTAGTATGCCCTCAAGGTCCGGCGGAGGCTACACCTTC	CASSMPSRSGGGYTF
NA	TRBV10-3	NA	TRBJ2-3	TGTGCCACGGCTTCTCGGGACACAGATACGCAGTATTTT	CATASRDTDTQYF
NA	TRBV6-5	NA	TRBJ1-2	TGTGCCAGCTCCAAGCCCTCCGGGGGGTCCTATGGCTACACCTTC	CASSKPSGGSYGYTF
NA	TRBV9	NA	TRBJ2-5	TGTGCCAGCAGCCTCGTGGAGGGCCTAGGGGAGACCCAGTACTTC	CASSLVEGLGETQYF
once	TRBV27	TRBD1	TRBJ1-2	TGTGCCAGCAGTACAATAGCAGGGGGCTATGGCTACACCTTC	CASSTIAGGYGYTF
few	TRBV7-2	NA	TRBJ2-4	TGTGCCAGCAGCTTAATCATCGATCTAGCCAAAAACATTCAGTACTTC	CASSLIIDLAKNIQYF
NA	TRBV25-1	NA	TRBJ2-1	TGTGCCAGCAGTGAATATCCCCTTTACAATGAGCAGTTCTTC	CASSEYPLYNEQFF
NA	TRBV19	NA	TRBJ1-2	TGTGCCAGTAGTCCATCCCTCGGGGACATAAACTATGGCTACACCTTC	CASSPSLGDINYGYTF
once	TRBV2	TRBD2	TRBJ2-7	TGTGCCAGCAGTGAAGGGACTAGCGGCGAGCAGTACTTC	CASSEGTSGEQYF
once	TRBV2	TRBD2	TRBJ2-5	TGTGCCAGCAGTGAAGATAAGACTAGCGGGAGTGCAGAGACCCAGTACTTC	CASSEDKTSGSAETQYF
NA	TRBV10-3	NA	TRBJ1-2	TGTGCCATCAGTGAGCCCCCGTATGGCTACACCTTC	CAISEPPYGYTF
NA	TRBV7-9	NA	TRBJ1-3	TGTGCCAGCAGCCCTTCTTTGGGAAACACCATATATTTT	CASSPSLGNTIYF
NA	TRBV6-1	NA	TRBJ2-2	TGTGCCAGCAGTGAAAGCAGGGCCCCCGGGGAGCTGTTTTTT	CASSESRAPGELFF
NA	TRBV7-3	TRBD1	TRBJ2-3	TGTGCCAGCAGCCTGGGACAGAGCACAGATACGCAGTATTTT	CASSLGQSTDTQYF
NA	TRBV5-1	NA	TRBJ2-2	TGCGCCAGCAGCTTGGGTCCCGTCACCGGGGAGCTGTTTTTT	CASSLGPVTGELFF
once	TRBV7-8	TRBD1	TRBJ2-1	TGTGCCAGCAGCTGGACAGGGGGCAATGAGCAGTTCTTC	CASSWTGGNEQFF
NA	TRBV11-3	TRBD1	TRBJ1-1	TGTGCCAGCAGCTTATCCCCGGGACAGGCCATCACTGAAGCTTTCTTT	CASSLSPGQAITEAFF
NA	TRBV7-3	TRBD2	TRBJ2-1	TGTGCCAGCAGCTCTAGGAGCGGGAGGGTAAACAATGAGCAGTTCTTC	CASSSRSGRVNNEQFF